One T cell receptor (beta chain) is described in this entry. All of the donors resided in Nashville, Tennessee, and each was a Caucasian adult. Into CD45RA+ naive and CD45RA-negative memory subsets, the CD4+ cells were split. Produced via immunoSEQ multiplex PCR; TCRdb's table is partial and in-frame only. This sample has some 1.4 million clones, with more than 95% found just once. These data come from a study of shared clonotypes between healthy human individuals. V shed 4 bases and J shed 7 bases, with 13 bases lying between them. The length of the CDR3 is 13 residues. Germline assignment: CDR1 MGHDK and CDR2 SYGVNS.

The J gene is TRBJ1-1, the V gene TRBV25-1; TRBD1 might be the D (5 bases). Specimen: naive CD4+ T cells sorted from blood. Documented subset: CD45RA+ positively selected. The receptor was derived from a man younger than 40 in good health. CDR3 sequence (DNA): TGTGCCAGCAGTGGAACTTTCCAGGGTGAAGCTTTCTTT. Residues: CASSGTFQGEAFF.